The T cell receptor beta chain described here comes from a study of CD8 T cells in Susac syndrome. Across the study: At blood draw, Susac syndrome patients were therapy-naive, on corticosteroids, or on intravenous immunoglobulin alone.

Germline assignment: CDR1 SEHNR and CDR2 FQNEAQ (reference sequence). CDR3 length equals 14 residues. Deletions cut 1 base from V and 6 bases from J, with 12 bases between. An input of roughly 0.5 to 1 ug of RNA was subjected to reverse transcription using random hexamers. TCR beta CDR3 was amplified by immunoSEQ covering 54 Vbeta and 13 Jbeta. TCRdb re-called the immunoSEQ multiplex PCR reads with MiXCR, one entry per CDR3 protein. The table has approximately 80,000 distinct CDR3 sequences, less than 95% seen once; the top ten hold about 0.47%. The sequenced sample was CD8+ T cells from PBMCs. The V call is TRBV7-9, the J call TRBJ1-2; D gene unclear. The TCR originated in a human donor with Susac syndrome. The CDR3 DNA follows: TGTGCCAGCAGCTTAGATACAAACCTTAATGGCTACACCTTC. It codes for CASSLDTNLNGYTF. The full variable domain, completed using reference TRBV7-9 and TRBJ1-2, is DTGVSQNPRHKITKRGQNVTFRCDPISEHNRLYWYRQTLGQGPEFLTYFQNEAQLEKSRLLSDRFSAERPKGSFSTLEIQRTEQGDSAMYLCASSLDTNLNGYTFGSGTRLTVV.